This T cell receptor beta chain was recovered during a study of cytomegalovirus exposure and HLA in healthy donors. General study points: Researchers counted 164 TCR beta chains as cytomegalovirus-associated. CMV antigen specificity of a few CMV-associated chains was confirmed in vitro. A later analysis found first-cohort TCR clusters tended to co-occur in the 90 to 150 validation repertoires.

Libraries were prepared by immunoSEQ multiplex PCR; TCRdb keeps only in-frame clonotypes and omits some of them. The data hold some 150,000 clones, with approximately 90% observed a single time. V shed 6 bases and J shed 2 bases, with 19 bases lying between them. This CDR3 is 16 amino acids long. From germline, CDR1 is SGHRS and CDR2 YFSETQ. The table lists this clone with a count of one. Its target is unknown. The source material was PBMCs. This clonotype was sampled from a man aged 18 to 35 in good health and CMV-seronegative. The J gene is TRBJ2-3, the V gene TRBV5-1; possible D gene TRBD2, 5 bases. CDR3 region: CASTLRSRGITDTQYF. The CDR3 DNA sequence: TGCGCCAGCACCCTGAGGAGTCGGGGAATCACAGATACGCAGTATTTT.